A selection of T cell receptor beta chains follows, all from one sample in a study of early T cells in non-severe SARS-CoV-2 infection. TCRdb reprocessed the 5' RACE reads with MiXCR, giving one entry per CDR3 protein. The repertoire holds about 27,000 distinct CDR3 sequences, with about 4% as singletons. The sequenced sample consisted of whole blood. These receptors came from an adult who was a healthcare worker with PCR-confirmed SARS-CoV-2 infection or an uninfected control (not recorded which). The CDR3 runs from the conserved cysteine through the conserved F or W. D genes are given only for firm matches. Clone size is given for some rows only: seen once, a few or many times, or a class if the clone is expanded.

V	J	size	D	DNA	CDR3
TRBV6-2/TRBV6-3	TRBJ1-2	many	TRBD1	TGTGCCAGCAGTTTATTGACAGGGAACTATGGCTACACCTTC	CASSLLTGNYGYTF
TRBV30	TRBJ2-1	few	TRBD1	TGTGCCTGGGGGGACAGAGAGCAGTTCTTC	CAWGDREQFF
TRBV20-1	TRBJ2-7	.	.	TGCAGTGCTCCGGACCCTGTCTACGAGCAGTACTTC	CSAPDPVYEQYF
TRBV20-1	TRBJ2-1	many	.	TGCAGTGCTAGAGTACTTATCTACAATGAGCAGTTCTTC	CSARVLIYNEQFF
TRBV2	TRBJ1-1	many	TRBD1	TGTGCCAGCAGTCAACAGGGGGGTCGGACTGAAGCTTTCTTT	CASSQQGGRTEAFF
TRBV15	TRBJ2-5	many	.	TGTGCCACCAGCAGAGATACAGGGAAAGAGACCCAGTACTTC	CATSRDTGKETQYF
TRBV19	TRBJ2-1	few	.	TGTGCCAGTAGTATCAAGACGGGCGTTGAGCAGTTCTTC	CASSIKTGVEQFF
TRBV11-2	TRBJ2-1	many	TRBD2	TGTGCCAGCAGTATAGGGGAGGGCCGAATGAATGAGCAGTTCTTC	CASSIGEGRMNEQFF
TRBV18	TRBJ2-5	.	.	TGTGCCAGCTCACCACGGAGGGGGGAGTACCAAGAGACCCAGTACTTC	CASSPRRGEYQETQYF
TRBV2	TRBJ1-2	many	.	TGTGCCAGCATACCGACAGGAATGGATGGCTACACCTTC	CASIPTGMDGYTF
TRBV29-1	TRBJ1-6	few	TRBD1	TGCAGCGTCGGGACAGGGTCGGAGAATTCACCCCTCCACTTT	CSVGTGSENSPLHF
TRBV7-3	TRBJ2-3	.	TRBD2	TGTGCCAGCAGCCATAGCGGGAGCACCAGCACAGATACGCAGTATTTT	CASSHSGSTSTDTQYF
TRBV28	TRBJ2-7	many	.	TGTGCCAGCAGTTTAATTCGCCCCTACGAGCAGTACTTC	CASSLIRPYEQYF
TRBV18	TRBJ2-2	many	TRBD1	TGTGCCAGCTCACCGAGACAGGGGCCGACCGGGGAGCTGTTTTTT	CASSPRQGPTGELFF
TRBV6-4	TRBJ2-1	.	.	TGTGCCAGCAGTGACTCGGAGGGAGCTAATGAGCAGTTCTTC	CASSDSEGANEQFF
TRBV15	TRBJ2-1	.	.	TGTGCCACCAGCAGAGATGAGGCGGGAACTTACAATGAGCAGTTCTTC	CATSRDEAGTYNEQFF
TRBV29-1	TRBJ2-1	many	TRBD2	TGCAGCGGCGGGGCGGGAGGGTCTTTTCACAATGAGCAGTTCTTC	CSGGAGGSFHNEQFF
TRBV5-1	TRBJ1-1	many	.	TGCGCCAGCTCCCAGGGAGACACTGAAGCTTTCTTT	CASSQGDTEAFF
TRBV11-2	TRBJ2-5	.	.	TGTGCCAGCAGCCCGGGCCGTGGGGTGCGAGAGACCCAGTACTTC	CASSPGRGVRETQYF
TRBV11-2	TRBJ2-1	few	TRBD1	TGTGCCAGCAGCCCCCGGGGACAGGGTGTCCATGAGCAGTTCTTC	CASSPRGQGVHEQFF
TRBV20-1	TRBJ1-1	.	.	TGCAGTGCTAGTGACACTGAAGCTTTCTTT	CSASDTEAFF
TRBV7-2	TRBJ2-5	many	TRBD2	TGTGCCAGCAGCTTAGGGCGGGAGGGCCTAACGGAGGCCCAGTACTTC	CASSLGREGLTEAQYF
TRBV3-1	TRBJ1-1	many	.	TGTGCCAGCAGCGGGCGACATCGACCAAACACTGAAGCTTTCTTT	CASSGRHRPNTEAFF
TRBV19	TRBJ2-2	few	TRBD2	TGTGCCAGTAGTCCGCGACTAGCGGGAGAAGCCGGGGAGCTGTTTTTT	CASSPRLAGEAGELFF
TRBV7-3	TRBJ2-1	many	.	TGTGCCAGCAGCTTCGAAGGCGGGATGAGGGGGAATGAGCAGTTCTTC	CASSFEGGMRGNEQFF
TRBV24-1	TRBJ2-5	many	.	TGTGCCACCAGTGGGTTTAACGGACAAGAGACCCAGTACTTC	CATSGFNGQETQYF
TRBV11-3	TRBJ2-1	many	TRBD2	TGTGCCAGCTGTTCTAGCGGGAGAGGTGTATACAATGAGCAGTTCTTC	CASCSSGRGVYNEQFF
TRBV28	TRBJ2-1	many	.	TGTGCCAGCAGTTCCGGGCCAAAGGTCAGCTCCTACAATGAGCAGTTCTTC	CASSSGPKVSSYNEQFF
TRBV12-5	TRBJ1-1	few	.	TGTGCTAGTGCCCAGACAGTTAACACTGAAGCTTTCTTT	CASAQTVNTEAFF
TRBV4-1	TRBJ1-1	few	.	TGCGCCAGCAGCCAAGCGCAGGACAGCCAGAACACTGAAGCTTTCTTT	CASSQAQDSQNTEAFF
TRBV21-1	TRBJ2-3	.	.	TGTGCCAGCAGCCCGTGGACCCCCACAGATACGCAGTATTTT	CASSPWTPTDTQYF
TRBV6-6	TRBJ2-1	.	TRBD2	TGTGCCAGCAGTATAGCGGGGGGCTCCTACAATGAGCAGTTCTTC	CASSIAGGSYNEQFF
TRBV29-1	TRBJ2-1	many	.	TGCAGCGCTTGGGGGCAGAGCTCCTACAATGAGCAGTTCTTC	CSAWGQSSYNEQFF
TRBV11-2	TRBJ1-1	many	TRBD1	TGTGCCAGCAGCTACCCTACGACAGGGTGGACTGAAGCTTTCTTT	CASSYPTTGWTEAFF
TRBV12-3/TRBV12-4	TRBJ1-1	many	TRBD1	TGTGCCAGCAGTTTTACAGGGGGCACTGAAGCTTTCTTT	CASSFTGGTEAFF
TRBV2	TRBJ2-1	.	.	TGTGCCAGCAGTGATTACAGCTACCTCGAGGACAATGAGCAGTTCTTC	CASSDYSYLEDNEQFF
TRBV9	TRBJ2-1	many	TRBD2	TGTGCCAGCAGCACAGGACTAGCGGGAGGGAACTACAATGAGCAGTTCTTC	CASSTGLAGGNYNEQFF
TRBV19	TRBJ2-1	many	TRBD2	TGTGCCAGTAGTTCTTTAGCGGGGGGCTCCGATGAGCAGTTCTTC	CASSSLAGGSDEQFF
TRBV20-1	TRBJ2-3	few	TRBD2	TGCAGTGCTCCTCATTCTAGCGGACGCACAGATACGCAGTATTTT	CSAPHSSGRTDTQYF
TRBV20-1	TRBJ2-1	many	TRBD2	TGCAGTGCTCCCGAGCGGGACTCCTACAATGAGCAGTTCTTC	CSAPERDSYNEQFF
TRBV20-1	TRBJ2-1	many	TRBD2	TGCAGTGCTAGAGAAATAGCGGGGAGCTCCTACAATGAGCAGTTCTTC	CSAREIAGSSYNEQFF
TRBV3-1	TRBJ1-6	many	.	TGTGCCAGCAGCCAAGCCTCACGCCAATCACCCCTCCACTTT	CASSQASRQSPLHF
TRBV12-3/TRBV12-4	TRBJ1-1	many	.	TGTGCCAGCAGCCTTACCGAAACGAGGACTGAAGCTTTCTTT	CASSLTETRTEAFF
TRBV3-1	TRBJ1-5	many	.	TGTGCCAGCAGCCACCGAATCCCTCGGACGGATAGCAATCAGCCCCAGCATTTT	CASSHRIPRTDSNQPQHF
TRBV4-2	TRBJ2-1	.	.	TGTGCCAGCAGCCAAGCGAGCGGGCAATACAATGAGCAGTTCTTC	CASSQASGQYNEQFF
TRBV5-1	TRBJ1-5	many	.	TGCGCCAGCAGCTTGGATCAGGATCAGCCCCAGCATTTT	CASSLDQDQPQHF
TRBV12-3/TRBV12-4	TRBJ2-3	.	.	TGTGCCAGCAGTCCCCGGGACCCCAGCCCAGATACGCAGTATTTT	CASSPRDPSPDTQYF
TRBV5-6	TRBJ2-2	few	.	TGTGCCAGCAGCCGATCGGGCACCGGGGAGCTGTTTTTT	CASSRSGTGELFF
TRBV3-1	TRBJ1-1	few	TRBD1	TGTGCCAGCAGCCAAAGGACAGGGGGTGAAGGCACTGAAGCTTTCTTT	CASSQRTGGEGTEAFF
TRBV27	TRBJ2-1	many	.	TGTGCCAGCAGTTGGGGGGCGCAGAATGAGCAGTTCTTC	CASSWGAQNEQFF
TRBV9	TRBJ2-1	many	.	TGTGCCAGCAGCGTAGCTATGGGCGGGAGAGCCCAGGGGGAGCAGTTCTTC	CASSVAMGGRAQGEQFF
TRBV6-1	TRBJ2-3	.	TRBD1	TGTGCCAGCAGCTTCCGGGACAGAGTCACAGATACGCAGTATTTT	CASSFRDRVTDTQYF
TRBV5-1	TRBJ2-1	few	.	TGCGCCAGCAGCATCGGACCAGGGGGGAATGAGCAGTTCTTC	CASSIGPGGNEQFF
TRBV21-1	TRBJ1-5	many	.	TGTGCCAGCAGCAAGGATGTGGACAGTCGCAATCAGCCCCAGCATTTT	CASSKDVDSRNQPQHF
TRBV4-2	TRBJ2-1	.	.	TGTGCCAGCAGCCAAGATGGGTGGAATGAGCAGTTCTTC	CASSQDGWNEQFF
TRBV7-9	TRBJ2-7	many	TRBD1	TGTGCCAGCAGCTCAAACCCGGGACAGGCATACGAGCAGTACTTC	CASSSNPGQAYEQYF
TRBV7-9	TRBJ2-3	many	.	TGTGCCAGCAGCTTAGCGGCGGAGGGCACAGATACGCAGTATTTT	CASSLAAEGTDTQYF
TRBV27	TRBJ2-1	many	TRBD2	TGTGCCAGCAGTTTTAGCGGGAAGATGGGCAATGAGCAGTTCTTC	CASSFSGKMGNEQFF
TRBV5-5	TRBJ2-1	many	.	TGTGCCAGCAGCTTGCGTCCTGGGGTAGCTACCTACAATGAGCAGTTCTTC	CASSLRPGVATYNEQFF
TRBV3-1	TRBJ1-3	many	.	TGTGCCAGCAGCCAAAGGAGGGTACTTGGAAACACCATATATTTT	CASSQRRVLGNTIYF